These T cell receptor beta chains were read from a single sample in a study of blood T cell repertoires in COVID-19. Data came from immunoSEQ multiplex PCR; TCRdb stores just in-frame clones and leaves some out. Of some 83,000 clones in the sample, around 90% were seen once. Material for sequencing was peripheral blood. These receptors were obtained from a woman at least 80 years old with active or convalescent COVID-19. Each CDR3 is given with its conserved first and last residue. D genes are given only for firm matches. Clone size, where shown, is once, few, many, or a class for clones that have expanded.

D	J	V	size	DNA	CDR3
TRBD1	TRBJ2-3	TRBV28	.	TGTGCCAGCAGTTTCCCCGGACAGGGGGGAGCAGATACGCAGTATTTT	CASSFPGQGGADTQYF
TRBD1	TRBJ1-1	TRBV24-1	.	TGTGCCATCAGACAGGGGGAGATGACTGAAGCTTTCTTT	CAIRQGEMTEAFF
.	TRBJ2-7	TRBV19	.	TGTGCCAGTAGTTGGGGTCGGGGCGAGCAGTACTTC	CASSWGRGEQYF
TRBD2	TRBJ2-1	TRBV5-4	.	TGTGCCAGCAGCTCCGGGACTAGCGGGAGTCTCCTGAACAATGAGCAGTTCTTC	CASSSGTSGSLLNNEQFF
.	TRBJ1-1	TRBV7-9	.	TGTGCCGTGGGGGGGTACACTGAAGCTTTCTTT	CAVGGYTEAFF
.	TRBJ1-6	TRBV6-6	.	TGTGCCAGCACTCCGGGGGGACGGTCTTATAATTCACCCCTCCACTTT	CASTPGGRSYNSPLHF
.	TRBJ2-2	TRBV5-1	.	TGCGCCAGCAGCTTGGCTTTATTGGGTGGTGCTACTAGGAACACCGGGGAGCTGTTTTTT	CASSLALLGGATRNTGELFF
TRBD2	TRBJ2-3	TRBV7-8	.	TGTGCCAGCAGCCCAGGACTAGCGGGAGGTTTGGGAGCAAGACCAGATACGCAGTATTTT	CASSPGLAGGLGARPDTQYF
.	TRBJ1-4	TRBV28	.	TGTGCCAGCAGTGAACAGGGCGTCCAAAAACTGTTTTTT	CASSEQGVQKLFF
.	TRBJ2-7	TRBV5-5	.	TGTGCCAGCACTTCAGGGTCCTACGAGCAGTACTTC	CASTSGSYEQYF
TRBD2	TRBJ2-7	TRBV6-2/TRBV6-3	once	TGTGCCAGCAGTTACTCGAGACTAGCGGGAGGTTACGAGCAGTACTTC	CASSYSRLAGGYEQYF
TRBD2	TRBJ2-5	TRBV3-1/TRBV3-2	.	TGTGCCAGCACTTGGCTAGCGGGAGACGAGACCCAGTACTTC	CASTWLAGDETQYF
.	TRBJ1-6	TRBV7-9	few	TGTGCCAGCAGCTTGACAGGCTTTGGATCACCCCTCCACTTT	CASSLTGFGSPLHF
.	TRBJ1-5	TRBV27	.	TGTGCCAGCAGTTCCCACCCCACGGGGCCCCAGCATTTT	CASSSHPTGPQHF
TRBD1	TRBJ1-2	TRBV19	.	TGTGCCAGTAGTCCAGGACAGGATTCGATCTATGGCTACACCTTC	CASSPGQDSIYGYTF
.	TRBJ2-1	TRBV3-1/TRBV3-2	.	TGTGCCAGCAGCCAAGGGGACTCCACCCGGCAGTTCTTC	CASSQGDSTRQFF
TRBD1	TRBJ2-2	TRBV11-2	once	TGTGCCAGCAGCCCACCGGGACAGGCGATCACCGGGGAGCTGTTTTTT	CASSPPGQAITGELFF
TRBD1	TRBJ1-5	TRBV7-2	.	TGTGCCAGCAGCTCGGGGCCTCAGGACAGGGGGCTGCATTTT	CASSSGPQDRGLHF
TRBD2	TRBJ2-4	TRBV4-2	.	TGTGCCAGCAGCCGGGGGACTAGCGGGGGCCCCTCGGCCAAAAACATTCAGTACTTC	CASSRGTSGGPSAKNIQYF
.	TRBJ2-3	TRBV9	.	TGTGCCAGCAGCGTAGACTCTGGGGGGTTCAAGAATGCAGATACGCAGTATTTT	CASSVDSGGFKNADTQYF
.	TRBJ2-3	TRBV2	.	TGTGCCAGCAGCCTTCTCCGGACAGGCACAGATACGCAGTATTTT	CASSLLRTGTDTQYF
.	TRBJ2-2	TRBV18	once	TGTGCCAGCTCACCATTACAGTTCACCGGGGAGCTGTTTTTT	CASSPLQFTGELFF
TRBD1	TRBJ2-1	TRBV6-2/TRBV6-3	.	TGTGCCAGCAGCCTTCGGGGACAGGGGTCTAGTGAGCAGTTCTTC	CASSLRGQGSSEQFF
TRBD1	TRBJ2-1	TRBV6-1	.	TGTGCCAGCAGTGAAGCGGGTCGGACAGGGGGAAATGAGCAGTTCTTC	CASSEAGRTGGNEQFF
TRBD1	TRBJ2-7	TRBV5-1	.	TGCGCCAGCAGCCGCGGACAGGCCCTCTTCTCCTACGAGCAGTACTTC	CASSRGQALFSYEQYF
.	TRBJ2-2	TRBV27	once	TGTGCCAGCAGTCGACCAGGGAGGGAGCTGTTTTTT	CASSRPGRELFF
TRBD1	TRBJ2-5	TRBV5-1	once	TGCGCCAGCAGCTCGTCGGGACAGGGTATGGTAGAGACCCAGTACTTC	CASSSSGQGMVETQYF
.	TRBJ2-2	TRBV19	.	TGTGCCAGTAAGCCAGCGGGACAAAACACCGGGGAGCTGTTTTTT	CASKPAGQNTGELFF
TRBD2	TRBJ2-7	TRBV5-1	.	TGCGCCAGCAGCTTGAACGGGGGGGATTTCTACGAGCAGTACTTC	CASSLNGGDFYEQYF
TRBD1	TRBJ2-4	TRBV4-2	.	TGTGCCAGCAGCCAAGAGGACAGGGCGGGAAACATTCAGTACTTC	CASSQEDRAGNIQYF
.	TRBJ1-5	TRBV11-2	.	TGTGCCAGCAGCTCCGGTCATGCCCAGCCCCAGCATTTT	CASSSGHAQPQHF
.	TRBJ1-2	TRBV21-1	.	TGTGCCAGCAGCAAAAAGCGGGCCCTTGCTACGAGAGGGGGCTACACCTTC	CASSKKRALATRGGYTF
.	TRBJ2-7	TRBV6-5	.	TGTGCCAGCAGTTACCACCGACAGTCCTACGAGCAGTACTTC	CASSYHRQSYEQYF
TRBD2	TRBJ2-3	TRBV27	.	TGTGCCAGCAGTTTACGGGGGGGGGCCCCAGATACGCAGTATTTT	CASSLRGGAPDTQYF